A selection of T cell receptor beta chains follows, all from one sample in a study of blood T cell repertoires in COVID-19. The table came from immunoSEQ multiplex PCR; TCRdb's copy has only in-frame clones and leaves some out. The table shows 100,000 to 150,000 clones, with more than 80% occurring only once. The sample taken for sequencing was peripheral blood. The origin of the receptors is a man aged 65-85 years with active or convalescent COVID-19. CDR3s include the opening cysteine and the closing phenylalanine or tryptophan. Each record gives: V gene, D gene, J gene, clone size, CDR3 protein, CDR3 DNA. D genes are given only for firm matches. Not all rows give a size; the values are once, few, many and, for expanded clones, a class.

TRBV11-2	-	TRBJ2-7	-	CASSRDTTAYEQYF	TGTGCCAGCAGCCGGGACACCACCGCCTACGAGCAGTACTTC
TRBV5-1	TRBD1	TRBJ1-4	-	CASSLDGQGGKLFF	TGCGCCAGCAGCTTAGACGGACAGGGTGGAAAACTGTTTTTT
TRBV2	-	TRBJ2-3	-	CASSEPRRGDTQYF	TGTGCCAGCAGTGAGCCCCGGCGGGGAGATACGCAGTATTTT
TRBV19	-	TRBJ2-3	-	CASSSGTAGVSTDTQYF	TGTGCCAGTAGTAGCGGGACCGCTGGAGTTAGCACAGATACGCAGTATTTT
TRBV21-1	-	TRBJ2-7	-	CASSSQGVSTIYEQYF	TGTGCCAGCAGCTCCCAGGGCGTCTCTACGATCTACGAGCAGTACTTC
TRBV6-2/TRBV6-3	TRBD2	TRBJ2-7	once	CASSYWTSGRHEQYF	TGTGCCAGCAGTTACTGGACTAGCGGGAGACACGAGCAGTACTTC
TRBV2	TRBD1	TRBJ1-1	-	CASSRTGGPNTEAFF	TGTGCCAGCAGTAGGACAGGGGGACCGAACACTGAAGCTTTCTTT
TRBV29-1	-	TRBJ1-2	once	CSVVYRVGDGYTF	TGCAGCGTTGTTTACAGGGTCGGGGATGGCTACACCTTC
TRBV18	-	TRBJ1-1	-	CASSLGRSTEAFF	TGTGCCAGCTCTTTGGGCCGGTCCACTGAAGCTTTCTTT
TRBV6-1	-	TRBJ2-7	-	CASSEAVVTEQYF	TGTGCCAGCAGTGAAGCGGTTGTTACAGAGCAGTACTTC
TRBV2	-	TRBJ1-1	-	CASSERTLNTEAFF	TGTGCCAGCAGTGAACGTACTCTGAACACTGAAGCTTTCTTT
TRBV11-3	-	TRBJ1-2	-	CASSLAIPGRELWNGYTF	TGTGCCAGCAGCTTAGCTATTCCGGGACGGGAGCTATGGAATGGCTACACCTTC
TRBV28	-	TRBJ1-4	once	CTRAVREGEKLFF	TGTACCAGAGCGGTAAGGGAGGGGGAAAAACTGTTTTTT
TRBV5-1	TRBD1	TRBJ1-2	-	CASSQGQEFYGYTF	TGCGCCAGCAGTCAGGGACAGGAATTCTATGGCTACACCTTC
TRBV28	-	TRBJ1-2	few	CASSSGGKTYGYTF	TGTGCCAGCAGTTCCGGAGGAAAAACTTATGGCTACACCTTC
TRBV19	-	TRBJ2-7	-	CASSIATTYEQYF	TGTGCCAGTAGTATCGCGACAACCTACGAGCAGTACTTC
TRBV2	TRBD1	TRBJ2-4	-	CASSPGVFGTGFGVAKNIQYF	TGTGCCAGCAGCCCAGGAGTGTTTGGGACAGGGTTTGGGGTAGCCAAAAACATTCAGTACTTC
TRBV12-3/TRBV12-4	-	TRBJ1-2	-	CASSFRGGNGYTF	TGTGCCAGCAGTTTTCGGGGGGGGAATGGCTACACCTTC
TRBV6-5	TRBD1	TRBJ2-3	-	CASSYWQGADTQYF	TGTGCCAGCAGTTACTGGCAGGGGGCAGATACGCAGTATTTT
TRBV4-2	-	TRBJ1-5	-	CASSQDGQGNQPQHF	TGTGCCAGCAGCCAAGATGGGCAGGGCAATCAGCCCCAGCATTTT
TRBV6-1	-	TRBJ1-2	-	CASSEGWPNYGYTF	TGTGCCAGCAGTGAAGGGTGGCCTAACTATGGCTACACCTTC
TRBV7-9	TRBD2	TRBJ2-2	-	CASSPYPTSGTIALGELFF	TGTGCCAGCAGCCCCTACCCGACTAGCGGAACAATAGCCCTCGGGGAGCTGTTTTTT
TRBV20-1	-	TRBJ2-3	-	CSASGLGKGASTDTQYF	TGCAGTGCTAGTGGGTTAGGGAAGGGAGCTAGCACAGATACGCAGTATTTT
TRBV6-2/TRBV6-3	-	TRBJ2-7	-	CASSYEESYEQYF	TGTGCCAGCAGTTACGAGGAATCCTACGAGCAGTACTTC
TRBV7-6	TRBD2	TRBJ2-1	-	CASSLEGGLALYNEQFF	TGTGCCAGCAGCTTAGAAGGGGGACTAGCGTTATACAATGAGCAGTTCTTC
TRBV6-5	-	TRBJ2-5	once	CASNHGVVQETQYF	TGTGCCAGCAACCACGGTGTGGTACAGGAGACCCAGTACTTC
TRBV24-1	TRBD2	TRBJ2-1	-	CATSDLGSGTYNEQFF	TGTGCCACCAGTGATCTGGGGAGCGGGACCTACAATGAGCAGTTCTTC
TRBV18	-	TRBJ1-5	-	CASSLSPSGQPQHF	TGTGCCAGCTCACTCAGCCCGTCGGGTCAGCCCCAGCATTTT
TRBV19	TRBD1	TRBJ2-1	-	CASTRQGGGNEQFF	TGTGCCAGTACCCGACAGGGGGGTGGCAATGAGCAGTTCTTC
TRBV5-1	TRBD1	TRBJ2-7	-	CASSTTAFGTGGYEQYF	TGCGCCAGCAGCACAACCGCGTTCGGGACAGGGGGCTACGAGCAGTACTTC
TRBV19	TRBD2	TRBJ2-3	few	CASTDGRARDTQYF	TGTGCCAGTACCGATGGGAGGGCCAGAGATACGCAGTATTTT
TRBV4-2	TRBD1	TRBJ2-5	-	CASSPDRGHQETQYF	TGTGCCAGCAGCCCGGACAGGGGGCACCAAGAGACCCAGTACTTC
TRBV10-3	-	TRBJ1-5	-	CAISPTGVNQPQHF	TGTGCCATCAGTCCCACAGGAGTCAATCAGCCCCAGCATTTT
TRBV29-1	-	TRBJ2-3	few	CSARTSTDTQYF	TGCAGCGCCCGGACTAGCACAGATACGCAGTATTTT
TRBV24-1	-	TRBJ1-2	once	CATSDFEQNYGYTF	TGTGCCACCAGTGATTTTGAACAGAACTATGGCTACACCTTC
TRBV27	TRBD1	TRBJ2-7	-	CASSYRGQGYEQYF	TGTGCCAGCAGTTACCGGGGACAGGGCTACGAGCAGTACTTC
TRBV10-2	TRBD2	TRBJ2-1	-	CASSESGLAGVVEQFF	TGCGCCAGCAGTGAGTCGGGACTAGCGGGAGTGGTTGAGCAGTTCTTC
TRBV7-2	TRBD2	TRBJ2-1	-	CASSLLAAYNEQFF	TGTGCCAGCAGCCTTCTAGCGGCATACAATGAGCAGTTCTTC
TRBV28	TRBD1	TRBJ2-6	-	CASGTGVGANVLTF	TGTGCCAGCGGTACAGGGGTCGGGGCCAACGTCCTGACTTTC
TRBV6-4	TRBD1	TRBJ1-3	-	CARYRGTSGNTIYF	TGTGCCAGGTACAGGGGAACCTCTGGAAACACCATATATTTT
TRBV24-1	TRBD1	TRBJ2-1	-	CASQTGAGEQFF	TGTGCCTCCCAAACAGGGGCCGGAGAGCAGTTCTTC
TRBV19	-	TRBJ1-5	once	CASSIPSQGNQPQHF	TGTGCCAGTAGTATCCCCTCCCAGGGAAATCAGCCCCAGCATTTT
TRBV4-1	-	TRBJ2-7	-	CASSQEEARLGSYEQYF	TGCGCCAGCAGCCAAGAAGAGGCGAGACTAGGCTCCTACGAGCAGTACTTC
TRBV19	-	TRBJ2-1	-	CASSPPPGGVWNEQFF	TGTGCCAGTAGTCCCCCCCCGGGCGGGGTTTGGAATGAGCAGTTCTTC